This T cell receptor beta chain comes out of a study of response to subunit inactivated influenza vaccine. General study results and limits: Few additional T cells are recruited per seasonal influenza vaccination, authors suggested.

Regarding this clonotype: The target antigen is unknown.

One entry per CDR3 protein, called by TCRdb with MiXCR from the RT-PCR reads. The profile shows about 800,000 distinct CDR3 sequences, over 20% of them singletons. Germline values: CDR1 LGHDT, CDR2 YNNKEL (reference sequence). Between the trimmed V and J ends, which lost 3 bases and 6 bases, there was a span of 6 bases. The CDR3 length is 11 residues. The chain combines TRBV3-1 with TRBJ2-7; D ambiguous. The receptor comes from a man in his fifties who received an inactivated influenza vaccine. Specimen: PBMCs from blood, collected 5 to 6 days after vaccination. As DNA, the CDR3 is TGTGCCAGCAGCCACTCTCGCGAGCAGTACTTC. As protein: CASSHSREQYF.